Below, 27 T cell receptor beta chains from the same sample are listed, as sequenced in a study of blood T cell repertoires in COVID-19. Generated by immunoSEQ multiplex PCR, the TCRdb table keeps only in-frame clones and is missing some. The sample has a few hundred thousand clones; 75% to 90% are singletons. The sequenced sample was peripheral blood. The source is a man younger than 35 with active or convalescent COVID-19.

CDR3 coding DNA: TGTGCCAGCTGGACACCAGCAACTAATGAAAAACTGTTTTTT. This encodes CASWTPATNEKLFF. The chain employs TRBV19 and TRBJ1-4; D perhaps matches TRBD1 (5 bases). Germline V lookup: CDR1 LNHDA, CDR2 SQIVND (reference sequence). Trimming cost V 9 bases and J 0 bases, with 11 bases left between them. The CDR3 consists of 14 residues.

The CDR3 sequence is CASSWTGPNTEAFF. CDR3 in DNA: TGTGCCAGCAGCTGGACAGGTCCGAACACTGAAGCTTTCTTT. The chain links TRBV5-8 to TRBJ1-1; 7 bases are shared with TRBD1. This CDR3 has 14 amino acids. From germline, CDR1 is SGHTS and CDR2 YDEGEE. V lost 3 bases and J lost 1; bases outside the gene matches: 3.

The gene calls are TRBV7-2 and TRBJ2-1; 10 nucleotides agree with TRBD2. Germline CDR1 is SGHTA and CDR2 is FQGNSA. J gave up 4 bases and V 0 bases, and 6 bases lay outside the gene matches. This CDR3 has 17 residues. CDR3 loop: CASSLAKGTSDYNEQFF. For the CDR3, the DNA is TGTGCCAGCAGCTTAGCGAAAGGGACTAGCGATTACAATGAGCAGTTCTTC.

CDR3 sequence reads: CASSFNGPDTDTQYF. The CDR3 DNA is TGTGCCAGCAGTTTTAATGGGCCAGACACAGATACGCAGTATTTT. This chain connects TRBV28 to TRBJ2-3; D gene ambiguous. V lost 3 bases, J lost 2 bases, and 12 bases lay in between. The CDR3 has 15 residues. Looked up from germline, CDR1 is MDHEN and CDR2 is SYDVKM.

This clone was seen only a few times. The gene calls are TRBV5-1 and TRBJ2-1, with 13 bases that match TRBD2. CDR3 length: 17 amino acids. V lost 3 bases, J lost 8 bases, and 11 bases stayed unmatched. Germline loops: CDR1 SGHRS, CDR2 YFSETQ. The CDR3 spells CASSWETSGRPGYEQFF. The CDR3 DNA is TGCGCCAGCAGCTGGGAGACTAGCGGGAGGCCTGGCTATGAGCAGTTCTTC. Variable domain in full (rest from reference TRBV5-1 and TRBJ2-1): KAGVTQTPRYLIKTRGQQVTLSCSPISGHRSVSWYQQTPGQGLQFLFEYFSETQRNKGNFPGRFSGRQFSNSRSEMNVSTLELGDSALYLCASSWETSGRPGYEQFFGPGTRLTVL.

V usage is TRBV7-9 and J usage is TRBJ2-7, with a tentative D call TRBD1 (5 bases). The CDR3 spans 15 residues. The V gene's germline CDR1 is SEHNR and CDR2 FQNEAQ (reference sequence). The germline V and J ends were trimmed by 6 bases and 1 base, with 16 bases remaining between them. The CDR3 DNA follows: TGTGCCAGCAGTCAACTGCCGGACAATTCCTACGAGCAGTACTTC. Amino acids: CASSQLPDNSYEQYF.

DNA for the CDR3: TGTGCCATACCCGGGCGGGGGACGAACTATGGCTACACCTTC. Translated, it gives CAIPGRGTNYGYTF. This chain joins TRBV19 and TRBJ1-2; TRBD1 is a possible D gene (5 bases). The CDR3 length is 14 residues. Germline V CDR1 and CDR2: LNHDA, SQIVND (reference sequence). Deletions cut 10 bases from V and 2 bases from J, with 17 bases between.

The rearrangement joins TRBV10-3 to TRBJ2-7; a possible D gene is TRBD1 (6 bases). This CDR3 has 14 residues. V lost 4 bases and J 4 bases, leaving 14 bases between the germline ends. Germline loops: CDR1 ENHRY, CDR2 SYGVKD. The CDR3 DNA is TGTGCCATCAGTGGGAAGGGGGTGGGGTACGAGCAGTACTTC. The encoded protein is CAISGKGVGYEQYF.

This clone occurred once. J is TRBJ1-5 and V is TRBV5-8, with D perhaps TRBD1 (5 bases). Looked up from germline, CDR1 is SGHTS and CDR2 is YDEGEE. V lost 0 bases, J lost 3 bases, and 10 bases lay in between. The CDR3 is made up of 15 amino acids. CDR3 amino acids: CASSLAQGVNQPQHF. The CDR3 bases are TGTGCCAGCAGCTTGGCGCAGGGCGTCAATCAGCCCCAGCATTTT.

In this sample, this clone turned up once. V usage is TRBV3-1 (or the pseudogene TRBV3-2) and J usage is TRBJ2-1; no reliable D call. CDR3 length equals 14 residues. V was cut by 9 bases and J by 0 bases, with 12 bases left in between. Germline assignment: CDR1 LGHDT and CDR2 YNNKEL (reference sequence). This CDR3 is CASSTTSSYNEQFF. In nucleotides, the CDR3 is TGTGCCAGTAGTACCACGTCCTCCTACAATGAGCAGTTCTTC.

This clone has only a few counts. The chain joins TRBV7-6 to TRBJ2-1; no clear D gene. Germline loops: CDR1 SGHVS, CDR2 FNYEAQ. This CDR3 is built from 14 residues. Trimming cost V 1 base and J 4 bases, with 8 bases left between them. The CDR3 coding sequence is TGTGCCAGCAGCTTAGGCACTATGTACAATGAGCAGTTCTTC. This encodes CASSLGTMYNEQFF.

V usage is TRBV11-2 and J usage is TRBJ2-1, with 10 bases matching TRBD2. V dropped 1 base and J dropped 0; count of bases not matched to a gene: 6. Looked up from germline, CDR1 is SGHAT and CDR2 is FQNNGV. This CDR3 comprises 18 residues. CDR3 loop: CASSLVGASGSSYNEQFF. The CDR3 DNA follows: TGTGCCAGCAGCTTAGTGGGGGCTAGCGGGAGCTCCTACAATGAGCAGTTCTTC. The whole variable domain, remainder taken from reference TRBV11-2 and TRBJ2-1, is EAGVAQSPRYKIIEKRQSVAFWCNPISGHATLYWYQQILGQGPKLLIQFQNNGVVDDSQLPKDRFSAERLKGVDSTLKIQPAKLEDSAVYLCASSLVGASGSSYNEQFFGPGTRLTVL.

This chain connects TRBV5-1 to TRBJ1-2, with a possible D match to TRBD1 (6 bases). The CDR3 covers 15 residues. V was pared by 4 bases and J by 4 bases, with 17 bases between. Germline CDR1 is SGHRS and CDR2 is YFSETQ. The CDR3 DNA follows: TGCGCCAGCAGCCTTGGACAGACTCTTTCCTATGGCTACACCTTC. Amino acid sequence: CASSLGQTLSYGYTF.

CDR3 in amino acids: CASSQGDRYKTF. The CDR3 nucleotides read TGTGCCAGCAGCCAAGGGGACAGGTATAAGACCTTC. The chain combines TRBV3-1 (or the pseudogene TRBV3-2) with TRBJ1-2; 8 nucleotides line up with TRBD1. This CDR3 region has 12 residues. The trim removed 1 base at V and 14 bases at J, leaving 6 bases unmatched. Germline assignment: CDR1 LGHDT and CDR2 YNNKEL (reference sequence).

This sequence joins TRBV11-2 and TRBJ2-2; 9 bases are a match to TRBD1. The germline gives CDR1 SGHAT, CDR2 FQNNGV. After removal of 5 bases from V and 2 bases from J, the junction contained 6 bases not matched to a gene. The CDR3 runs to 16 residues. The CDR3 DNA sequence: TGTGCCAGCAGCAAACAGGGGGCGTACAACACCGGGGAGCTGTTTTTT. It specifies CASSKQGAYNTGELFF.

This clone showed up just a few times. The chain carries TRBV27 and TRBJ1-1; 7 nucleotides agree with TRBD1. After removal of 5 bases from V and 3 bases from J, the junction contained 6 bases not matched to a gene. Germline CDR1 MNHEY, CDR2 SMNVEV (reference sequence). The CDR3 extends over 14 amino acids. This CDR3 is CASSGRGTDTEAFF. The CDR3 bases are TGTGCCAGCAGTGGCAGGGGGACGGACACTGAAGCTTTCTTT.

CDR3 DNA sequence: TGTGCCAGCACCCCCCAACCCGGGAGGGCCTACGAGCAGTACTTC. This encodes CASTPQPGRAYEQYF. The chain combines TRBV7-6 with TRBJ2-7; 8 bases map to TRBD2. V lost 7 bases to trimming and J lost 2 bases; unmatched junction nucleotides: 10. The CDR3 has 15 amino acids. Germline V gene sequence: CDR1 SGHVS, CDR2 FNYEAQ.

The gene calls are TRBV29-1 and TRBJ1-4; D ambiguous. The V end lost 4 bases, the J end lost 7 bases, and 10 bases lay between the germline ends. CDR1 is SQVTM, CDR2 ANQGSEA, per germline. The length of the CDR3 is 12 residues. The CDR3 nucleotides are TGCAGCGTTGGAACCTACCCTGAAAAACTGTTTTTT. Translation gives CSVGTYPEKLFF.

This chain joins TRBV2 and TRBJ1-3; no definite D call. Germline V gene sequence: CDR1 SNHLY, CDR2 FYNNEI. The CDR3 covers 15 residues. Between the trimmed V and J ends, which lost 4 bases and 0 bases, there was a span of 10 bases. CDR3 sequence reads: CASSGIESSGNTIYF. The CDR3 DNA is TGTGCCAGCAGTGGAATCGAGAGCTCTGGAAACACCATATATTTT.

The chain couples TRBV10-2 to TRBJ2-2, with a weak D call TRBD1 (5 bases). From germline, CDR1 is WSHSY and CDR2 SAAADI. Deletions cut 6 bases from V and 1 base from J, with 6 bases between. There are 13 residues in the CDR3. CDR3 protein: CASSQGNTGELFF. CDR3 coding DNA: TGCGCCAGCAGCCAGGGGAACACCGGGGAGCTGTTTTTT.

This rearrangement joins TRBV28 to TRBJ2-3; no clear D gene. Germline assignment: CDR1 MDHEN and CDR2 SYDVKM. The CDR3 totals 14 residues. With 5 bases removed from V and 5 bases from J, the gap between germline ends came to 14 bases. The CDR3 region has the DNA TGTGCCAGCAGTCAGGCTGGGTTTAGAGATACGCAGTATTTT. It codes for CASSQAGFRDTQYF.

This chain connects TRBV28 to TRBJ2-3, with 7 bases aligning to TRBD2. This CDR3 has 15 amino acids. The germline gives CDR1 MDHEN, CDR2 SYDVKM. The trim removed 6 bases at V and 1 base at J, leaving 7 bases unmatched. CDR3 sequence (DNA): TGTGCCAGCAGGGGCGGGACTACGGGCACAGATACGCAGTATTTT. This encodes CASRGGTTGTDTQYF. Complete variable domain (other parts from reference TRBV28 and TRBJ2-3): DVKVTQSSRYLVKRTGEKVFLECVQDMDHENMFWYRQDPGLGLRLIYFSYDVKMKEKGDIPEGYSVSREKKERFSLILESASTNQTSMYLCASRGGTTGTDTQYFGPGTRLTVL.

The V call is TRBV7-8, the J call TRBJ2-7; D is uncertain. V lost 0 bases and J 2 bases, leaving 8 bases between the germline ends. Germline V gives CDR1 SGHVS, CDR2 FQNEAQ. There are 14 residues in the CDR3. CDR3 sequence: CASSLASATYEQYF. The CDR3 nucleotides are TGTGCCAGCAGCTTAGCTTCCGCGACCTACGAGCAGTACTTC.

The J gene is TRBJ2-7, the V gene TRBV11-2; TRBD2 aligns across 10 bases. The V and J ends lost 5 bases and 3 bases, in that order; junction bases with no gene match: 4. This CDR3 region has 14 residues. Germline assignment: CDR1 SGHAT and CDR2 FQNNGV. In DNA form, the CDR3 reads TGTGCCAGCAGCATAACTAGCGGGAACTACGAGCAGTACTTC. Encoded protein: CASSITSGNYEQYF.

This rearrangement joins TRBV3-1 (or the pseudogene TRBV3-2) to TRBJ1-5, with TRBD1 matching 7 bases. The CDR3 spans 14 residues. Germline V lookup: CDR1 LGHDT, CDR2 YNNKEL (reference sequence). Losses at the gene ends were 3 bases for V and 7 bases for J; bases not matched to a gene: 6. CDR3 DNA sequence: TGTGCCAGCAGCCATAAAGGGGGCGAACAGCCCCAGCATTTT. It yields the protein CASSHKGGEQPQHF.

The CDR3 here is CASSLRTSGSGEQYF. Written as DNA, the CDR3 is TGTGCCAGCAGCCTACGGACTAGCGGATCGGGCGAGCAGTACTTC. The chain recombines TRBV28 with TRBJ2-7; 10 bases line up with TRBD2. The V gene's germline CDR1 is MDHEN and CDR2 SYDVKM. The CDR3 sequence is 15 residues long. The J segment lost 6 bases and the V segment lost 6 bases, leaving 11 bases of the junction unmatched. Variable domain in full (rest from reference TRBV28 and TRBJ2-7): DVKVTQSSRYLVKRTGEKVFLECVQDMDHENMFWYRQDPGLGLRLIYFSYDVKMKEKGDIPEGYSVSREKKERFSLILESASTNQTSMYLCASSLRTSGSGEQYFGPGTRLTVT.

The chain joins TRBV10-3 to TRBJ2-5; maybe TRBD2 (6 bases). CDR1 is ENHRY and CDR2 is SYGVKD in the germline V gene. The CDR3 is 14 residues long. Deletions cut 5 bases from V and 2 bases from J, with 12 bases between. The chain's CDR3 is CAISSPGLQETQYF. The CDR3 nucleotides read TGTGCCATCAGTTCTCCGGGACTTCAAGAGACCCAGTACTTC.